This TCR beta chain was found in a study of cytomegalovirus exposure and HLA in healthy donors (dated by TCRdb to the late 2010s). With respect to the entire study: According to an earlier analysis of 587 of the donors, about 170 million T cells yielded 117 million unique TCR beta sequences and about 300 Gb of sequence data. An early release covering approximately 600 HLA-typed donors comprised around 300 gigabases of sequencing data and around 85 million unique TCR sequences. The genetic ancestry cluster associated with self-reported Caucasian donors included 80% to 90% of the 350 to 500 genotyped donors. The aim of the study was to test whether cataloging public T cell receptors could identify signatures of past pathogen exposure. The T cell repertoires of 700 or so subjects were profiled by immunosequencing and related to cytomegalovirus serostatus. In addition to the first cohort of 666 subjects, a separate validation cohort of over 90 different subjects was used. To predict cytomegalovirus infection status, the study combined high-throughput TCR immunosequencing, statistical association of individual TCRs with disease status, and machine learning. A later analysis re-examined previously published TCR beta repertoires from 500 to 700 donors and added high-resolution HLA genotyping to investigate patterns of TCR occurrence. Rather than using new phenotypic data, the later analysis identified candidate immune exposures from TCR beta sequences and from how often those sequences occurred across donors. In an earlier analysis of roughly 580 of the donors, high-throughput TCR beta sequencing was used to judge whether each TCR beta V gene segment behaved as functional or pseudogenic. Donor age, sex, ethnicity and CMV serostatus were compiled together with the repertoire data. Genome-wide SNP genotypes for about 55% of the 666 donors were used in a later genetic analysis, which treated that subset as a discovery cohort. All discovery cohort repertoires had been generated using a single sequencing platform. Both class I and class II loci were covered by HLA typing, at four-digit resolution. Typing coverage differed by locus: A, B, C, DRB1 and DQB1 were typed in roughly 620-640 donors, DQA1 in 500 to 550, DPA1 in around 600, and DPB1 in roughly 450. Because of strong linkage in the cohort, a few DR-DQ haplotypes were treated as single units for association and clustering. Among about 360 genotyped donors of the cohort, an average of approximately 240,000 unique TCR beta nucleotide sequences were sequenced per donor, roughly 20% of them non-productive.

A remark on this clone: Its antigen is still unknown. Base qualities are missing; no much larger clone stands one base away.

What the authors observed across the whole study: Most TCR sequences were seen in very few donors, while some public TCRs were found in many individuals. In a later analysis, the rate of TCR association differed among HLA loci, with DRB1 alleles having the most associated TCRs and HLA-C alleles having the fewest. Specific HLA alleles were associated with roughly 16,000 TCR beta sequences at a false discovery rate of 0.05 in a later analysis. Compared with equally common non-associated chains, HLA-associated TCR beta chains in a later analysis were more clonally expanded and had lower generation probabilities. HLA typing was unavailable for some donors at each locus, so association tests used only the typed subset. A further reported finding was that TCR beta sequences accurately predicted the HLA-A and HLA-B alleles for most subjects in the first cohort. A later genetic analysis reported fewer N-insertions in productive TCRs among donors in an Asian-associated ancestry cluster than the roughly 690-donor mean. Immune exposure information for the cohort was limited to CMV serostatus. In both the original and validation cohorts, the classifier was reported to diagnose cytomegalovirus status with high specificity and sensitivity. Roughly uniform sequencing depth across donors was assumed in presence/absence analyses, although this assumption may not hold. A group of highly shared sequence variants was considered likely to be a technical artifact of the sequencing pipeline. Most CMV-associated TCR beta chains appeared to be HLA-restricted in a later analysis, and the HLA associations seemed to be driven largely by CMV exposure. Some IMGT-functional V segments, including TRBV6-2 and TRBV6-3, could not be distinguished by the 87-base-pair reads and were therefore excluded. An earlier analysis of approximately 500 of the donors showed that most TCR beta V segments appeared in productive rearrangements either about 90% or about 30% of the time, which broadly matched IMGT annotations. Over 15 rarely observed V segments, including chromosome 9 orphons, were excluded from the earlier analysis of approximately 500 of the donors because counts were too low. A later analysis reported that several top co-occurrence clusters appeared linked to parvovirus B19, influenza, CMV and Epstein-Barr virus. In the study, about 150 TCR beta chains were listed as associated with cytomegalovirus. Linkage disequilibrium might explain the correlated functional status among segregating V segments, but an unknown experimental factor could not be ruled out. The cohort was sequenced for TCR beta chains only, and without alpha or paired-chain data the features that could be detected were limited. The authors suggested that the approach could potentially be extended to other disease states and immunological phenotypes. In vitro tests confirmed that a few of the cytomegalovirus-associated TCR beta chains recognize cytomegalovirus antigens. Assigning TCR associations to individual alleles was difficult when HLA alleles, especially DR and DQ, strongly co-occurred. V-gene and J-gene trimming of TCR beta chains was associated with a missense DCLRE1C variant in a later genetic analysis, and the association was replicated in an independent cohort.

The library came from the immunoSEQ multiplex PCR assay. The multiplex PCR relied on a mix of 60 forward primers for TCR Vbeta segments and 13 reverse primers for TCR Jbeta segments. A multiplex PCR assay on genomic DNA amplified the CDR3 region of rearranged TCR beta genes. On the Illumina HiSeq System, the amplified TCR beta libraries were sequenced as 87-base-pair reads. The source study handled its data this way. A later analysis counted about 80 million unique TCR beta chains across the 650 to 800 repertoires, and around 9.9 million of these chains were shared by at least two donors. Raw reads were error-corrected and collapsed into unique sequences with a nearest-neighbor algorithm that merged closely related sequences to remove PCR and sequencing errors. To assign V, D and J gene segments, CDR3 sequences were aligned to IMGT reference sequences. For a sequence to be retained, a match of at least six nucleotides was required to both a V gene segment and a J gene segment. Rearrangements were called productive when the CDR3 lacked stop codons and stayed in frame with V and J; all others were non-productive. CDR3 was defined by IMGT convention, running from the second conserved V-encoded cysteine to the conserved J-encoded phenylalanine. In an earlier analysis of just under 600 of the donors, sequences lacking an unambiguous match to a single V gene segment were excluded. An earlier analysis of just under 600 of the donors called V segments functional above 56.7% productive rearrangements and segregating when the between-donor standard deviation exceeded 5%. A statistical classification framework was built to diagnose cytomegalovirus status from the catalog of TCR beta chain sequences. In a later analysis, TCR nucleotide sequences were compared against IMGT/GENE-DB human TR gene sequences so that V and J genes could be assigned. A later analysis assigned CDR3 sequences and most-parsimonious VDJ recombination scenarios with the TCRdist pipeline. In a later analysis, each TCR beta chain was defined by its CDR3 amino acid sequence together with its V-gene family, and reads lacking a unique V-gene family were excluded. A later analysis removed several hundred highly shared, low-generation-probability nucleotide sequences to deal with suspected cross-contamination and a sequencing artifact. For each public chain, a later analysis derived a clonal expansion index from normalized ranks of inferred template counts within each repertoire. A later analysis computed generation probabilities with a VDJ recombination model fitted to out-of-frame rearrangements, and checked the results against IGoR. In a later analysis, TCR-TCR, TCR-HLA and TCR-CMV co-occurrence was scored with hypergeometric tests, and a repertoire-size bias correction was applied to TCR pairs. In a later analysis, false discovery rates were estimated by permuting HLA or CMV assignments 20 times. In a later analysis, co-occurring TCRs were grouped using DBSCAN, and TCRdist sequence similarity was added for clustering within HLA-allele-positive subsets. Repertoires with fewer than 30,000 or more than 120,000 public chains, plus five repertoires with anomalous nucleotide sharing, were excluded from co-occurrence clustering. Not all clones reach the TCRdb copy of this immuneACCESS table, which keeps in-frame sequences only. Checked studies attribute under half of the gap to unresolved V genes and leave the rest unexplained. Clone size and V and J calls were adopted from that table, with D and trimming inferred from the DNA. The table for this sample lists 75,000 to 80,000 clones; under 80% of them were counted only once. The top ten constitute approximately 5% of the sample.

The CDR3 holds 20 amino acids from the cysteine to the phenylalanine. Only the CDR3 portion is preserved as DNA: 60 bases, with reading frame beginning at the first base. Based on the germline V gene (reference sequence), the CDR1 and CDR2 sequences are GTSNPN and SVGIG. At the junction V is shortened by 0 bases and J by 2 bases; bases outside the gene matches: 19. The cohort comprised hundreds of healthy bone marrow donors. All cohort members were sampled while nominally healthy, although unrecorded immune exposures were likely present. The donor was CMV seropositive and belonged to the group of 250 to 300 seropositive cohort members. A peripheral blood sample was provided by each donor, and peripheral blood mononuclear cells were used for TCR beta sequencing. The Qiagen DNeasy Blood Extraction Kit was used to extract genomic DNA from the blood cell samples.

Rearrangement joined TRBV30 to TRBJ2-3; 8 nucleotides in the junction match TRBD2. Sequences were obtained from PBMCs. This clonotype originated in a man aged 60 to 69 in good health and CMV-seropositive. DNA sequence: TGTGCCTGGAGTGTACCCCTAGGAGCGGGGGCGGTTTGGGACACAGATACGCAGTATTTT. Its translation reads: CAWSVPLGAGAVWDTDTQYF.